This is a list of T cell receptor beta chains from one sample in a study of blood T cell repertoires in COVID-19. TCRdb's table, derived via immunoSEQ multiplex PCR, lists solely in-frame clones and lacks some. The profile shows roughly 120,000 clones, 86% of them singletons. The sample was peripheral blood. These receptors originate from a man in his sixties or seventies who had recovered from COVID-19. The CDR3 runs from the conserved cysteine through the conserved F or W. A D gene is named only where the DNA matches it firmly. Where a row states a size, it is once, few, many or the class of an expanded clone; other rows omit it.

TRBV5-5	14	TRBJ2-3	-	TRBD2	CASSLAEAGNTQYF	TGTGCCAGCAGCTTGGCAGAAGCGGGAAACACGCAGTATTTT
TRBV30	12	TRBJ2-5	-	-	CAWSVQGTTQYF	TGTGCCTGGAGTGTACAGGGCACAACCCAGTACTTC
TRBV5-1	14	TRBJ1-1	many	-	CASSFGTIGTEAFF	TGCGCCAGCAGCTTCGGGACAATCGGGACTGAAGCTTTCTTT
TRBV19	15	TRBJ2-5	once	-	CASSKRHRQSETQYF	TGTGCCAGTAGTAAACGACACCGGCAATCAGAGACCCAGTACTTC
TRBV30	14	TRBJ2-1	once	TRBD2	CAWSHGTSGSSRFF	TGTGCCTGGAGTCACGGGACTAGCGGGAGTTCTCGGTTCTTC
TRBV28	15	TRBJ1-3	-	-	CASIPGGYAGNTIYF	TGTGCCAGCATCCCGGGGGGGTACGCTGGAAACACCATATATTTT
TRBV25-1	16	TRBJ1-2	once	TRBD1	CASSDSWTGGVYGYTF	TGTGCCAGCAGTGATTCCTGGACAGGGGGCGTTTATGGCTACACCTTC
TRBV6-1	14	TRBJ1-4	-	-	CASSDRGKNEKLFF	TGTGCCAGCAGTGATCGGGGGAAGAATGAAAAACTGTTTTTT
TRBV2	13	TRBJ1-6	-	-	CASIRGLDSPLHF	TGTGCCAGCATCAGAGGCTTGGATTCACCCCTCCACTTT
TRBV7-2	14	TRBJ2-1	-	TRBD2	CASSISGSTHEQFF	TGTGCCAGCAGCATTAGCGGGAGCACCCATGAGCAGTTCTTC
TRBV4-2	17	TRBJ2-1	-	TRBD2	CASSLDATSGGYNEQFF	TGTGCCAGCAGCCTTGACGCGACTAGCGGGGGCTACAATGAGCAGTTCTTC
TRBV29-1	13	TRBJ1-2	-	-	CSVEDGGAGGYTF	TGCAGCGTTGAAGATGGGGGCGCTGGAGGCTACACCTTC
TRBV2	16	TRBJ2-6	-	TRBD1	CASTPGQQFGANVLTF	TGTGCCAGCACCCCGGGACAGCAATTTGGGGCCAACGTCCTGACTTTC
TRBV24-1	15	TRBJ2-7	once	TRBD1	CATSSTGTGSYEQYF	TGTGCCACCAGTTCTACCGGGACAGGGTCCTACGAGCAGTACTTC
TRBV9	14	TRBJ2-7	once	TRBD2	CASSVGRGGYEQYF	TGTGCCAGCAGCGTAGGGCGGGGGGGCTACGAGCAGTACTTC
TRBV6-1	16	TRBJ2-7	-	-	CASSESLLTGIYEQYF	TGTGCCAGCAGTGAATCCCTACTAACAGGAATCTACGAGCAGTACTTC
TRBV3-1/TRBV3-2	16	TRBJ2-7	-	TRBD2	CASSQDLERGAHEQYF	TGTGCCAGCAGCCAAGATCTGGAGCGGGGGGCCCACGAGCAGTACTTC
TRBV2	13	TRBJ2-1	-	-	CASSEEARNEQFF	TGTGCCAGCAGTGAAGAAGCCCGGAATGAGCAGTTCTTC
TRBV19	15	TRBJ1-3	-	TRBD1	CAVSKDRGSGNTIYF	TGTGCCGTCAGTAAGGACAGGGGATCAGGAAACACCATATATTTT
TRBV5-4	15	TRBJ1-4	-	TRBD1	CASSLDRGTNEKLFF	TGTGCCAGCAGCTTGGACAGGGGGACTAATGAAAAACTGTTTTTT
TRBV2	18	TRBJ2-3	-	TRBD2	CASSMGLAGARNTDTQYF	TGTGCCAGCAGTATGGGACTAGCGGGGGCCAGAAACACAGATACGCAGTATTTT
TRBV19	14	TRBJ1-6	once	TRBD1	CASTRTGVDSPLHF	TGTGCCAGTACCCGGACAGGGGTTGATTCACCCCTCCACTTT
TRBV25-1	14	TRBJ1-1	-	TRBD1	CASSEWGTEGEAFF	TGTGCCAGCAGTGAATGGGGGACAGAGGGTGAAGCTTTCTTT
TRBV7-3	15	TRBJ2-1	-	-	CASSLLGGSYNEQFF	TGTGCCAGCAGCTTATTAGGGGGCTCCTACAATGAGCAGTTCTTC
TRBV2	14	TRBJ1-2	-	TRBD1	CASSVGVRGHGYTF	TGTGCCAGCAGTGTCGGGGTCAGGGGGCATGGCTACACCTTC
TRBV7-8	15	TRBJ1-6	-	TRBD1	CASSFDRGINSPLHF	TGTGCCAGCAGCTTTGACAGGGGGATTAATTCACCCCTCCACTTT
TRBV27	14	TRBJ1-1	-	TRBD1	CASRDPGQSTEAFF	TGTGCCAGCAGAGACCCGGGACAGTCGACTGAAGCTTTCTTT
TRBV11-2	12	TRBJ1-1	-	-	CASSSTVREAFF	TGTGCCAGCAGCTCAACGGTAAGAGAAGCTTTCTTT
TRBV10-3	15	TRBJ2-1	-	TRBD2	CAISEIAGEYNEQFF	TGTGCCATCAGTGAGATAGCGGGAGAGTACAATGAGCAGTTCTTC
TRBV2	18	TRBJ2-3	-	TRBD2	CASRQRRLAGGQADTQYF	TGTGCCAGCAGACAACGCAGACTAGCGGGAGGGCAAGCAGATACGCAGTATTTT
TRBV19	15	TRBJ2-7	-	TRBD1	CASNPTGIVPYEQYF	TGTGCCAGTAATCCGACAGGGATTGTCCCCTACGAGCAGTACTTC
TRBV7-9	14	TRBJ2-7	few	TRBD2	CASSPMGTSNEQYF	TGTGCCAGCAGCCCCATGGGGACTAGCAACGAGCAGTACTTC
TRBV28	13	TRBJ2-2	-	-	CASRDTGSGELFF	TGTGCCAGCAGGGATACAGGGTCCGGGGAGCTGTTTTTT
TRBV30	15	TRBJ1-5	-	TRBD1	CAWRGGQGYNQPQHF	TGTGCCTGGAGGGGGGGACAGGGCTACAATCAGCCCCAGCATTTT
TRBV5-4	16	TRBJ2-2	few	TRBD1	CASSLDPGGNTGELFF	TGTGCCAGCAGCTTGGATCCAGGGGGTAACACCGGGGAGCTGTTTTTT
TRBV7-9	16	TRBJ1-3	few	-	CASRTDTGLTGNTIYF	TGTGCCAGCAGAACGGATACAGGGTTAACAGGAAACACCATATATTTT
TRBV5-5	15	TRBJ1-2	-	-	CASSLGLRRVDGYTF	TGTGCCAGCAGCTTGGGATTGAGGCGGGTCGATGGCTACACCTTC
TRBV27	15	TRBJ1-1	-	-	CASSRPGPYRAEAFF	TGTGCCAGCAGCCGACCGGGACCCTACAGGGCTGAAGCTTTCTTT
TRBV24-1	15	TRBJ2-1	-	-	CATSDLRGSGNEQFF	TGTGCCACCAGTGATTTAAGGGGTTCGGGCAATGAGCAGTTCTTC
TRBV7-2	14	TRBJ1-1	-	-	CASSLGGFYTEAFF	TGTGCCAGCAGCTTAGGAGGATTTTACACTGAAGCTTTCTTT
TRBV10-3	15	TRBJ1-2	-	-	CAISGVPGGDGGYTF	TGTGCCATCAGTGGGGTTCCGGGAGGGGACGGTGGCTACACCTTC
TRBV12-3/TRBV12-4	11	TRBJ1-3	-	-	CASSYNREKYF	TGTGCCAGCAGTTACAACCGGGAGAAATATTTT
TRBV2	14	TRBJ2-3	-	TRBD1	CASSRDSFTDTQYF	TGTGCCAGCAGCCGGGACAGTTTCACAGATACGCAGTATTTT